This T cell receptor (beta chain) was sequenced during a study of blood T cells in healthy people across ages. Overall study findings and caveats: Versus aged donors, long-lived donors had higher diversity and more naive CD4+ cells.

This CDR3 is 14 amino acids long. V lost 0 bases, J lost 3 bases, and 6 bases lay in between. Germline CDR1 reads SGHDN; CDR2 reads FVKESK. The authors ran a second PCR of about 6 to 11 cycles using a sample-barcoded 5' primer and a J-beta primer mix. TCRdb passed the 5' RACE reads through MiXCR, listing each CDR3 protein once. The sample has 450,000 to 700,000 distinct CDR3 sequences, approximately 25% seen once; the top ten hold around 18%. This clonotype has just a few counts. Its antigen is not known. This clonotype was obtained from a woman between 65 and 79 years old in good health. This chain links TRBV14 with TRBJ2-1; no definite D call. The sample taken for sequencing was blood. CDR3 region: CASSQDVGYNEQFF. The CDR3 nucleotides read TGTGCCAGCAGCCAAGATGTAGGCTACAATGAGCAGTTCTTC.